This T cell receptor (beta chain) came from a study of T-cell memory formation after mild COVID-19. Study details: TCR clustering was largely donor specific.

TCRdb redid the calling of the 5' RACE reads with MiXCR, one entry per CDR3 protein. This repertoire shows more than 150,000 distinct CDR3 sequences, roughly a fifth found once; its top ten account for more than 20%. The table lists this clonotype with a count of one. From germline, CDR1 is SGHVS and CDR2 FNYEAQ. The CDR3 runs 15 residues. V was pared by 1 base and J by 1 base, with 10 bases between. The source of this sequence is an adult woman who had mild COVID-19 (a few samples of this study predate the infection). Cell type and time point are not known. V is TRBV7-6 and J is TRBJ1-1; D may be TRBD1 (6 bases). The sequencing sample was made of PBMCs or a T cell subset sorted from them (not recorded which). CDR3 region: CASSLVQGTNTEAFF. In DNA, the CDR3 is TGTGCCAGCAGCTTAGTCCAGGGGACGAACACTGAAGCTTTCTTT.